The 30 T cell receptor beta chains in this list originate from one sample, sequenced in a study of T cell repertoires in cytomegalovirus infection. Via MiXCR, TCRdb re-called the reads, giving one row per CDR3 protein. Of approximately 300,000 distinct CDR3 sequences listed, 25% to 35% are singletons. These TCRs are of unknown antigen specificity. The starting material was cultured PBMCs, obtained from culture after CMV antigen stimulation. These receptors were taken from a human donor in good health (CMV status not recorded). Some clones in this sample may be carry-over from other donors' samples.

The chain recombines TRBV14 with TRBJ1-1; D not certain. Deletions cut 4 bases from V and 1 base from J, with 10 bases between. The CDR3 runs 14 residues. Germline assignment: CDR1 SGHDN and CDR2 FVKESK. CDR3 protein: CASSLTRWNTEAFF. The DNA for the CDR3 is TGTGCCAGCAGCCTAACTAGGTGGAACACTGAAGCTTTCTTT.

This clonotype was detected once. CDR3 loop: CASTDRTYEQYF. The CDR3 nucleotides are TGTGCCAGCACTGACAGAACCTACGAGCAGTACTTC. This chain links TRBV2 with TRBJ2-7; possibly TRBD1 for D (5 bases). Germline V gene data show CDR1 as SNHLY and CDR2 as FYNNEI. CDR3 length: 12 residues. The V end was cut by 7 bases, the J end by 2 bases, with 9 bases between.

This clonotype was recorded many times. The chain recombines TRBV7-2 with TRBJ2-5, with 16 positions matching TRBD2. Germline V gene lookup returns CDR1 SGHTA and CDR2 FQGNSA. With 5 bases clipped from V and 5 bases from J, the junction kept 5 bases outside the gene matches. The CDR3 contains 16 residues. The CDR3 protein is CASSKSGLAGGETQYF. The CDR3 DNA is TGTGCCAGCAGCAAATCGGGACTAGCGGGAGGGGAGACCCAGTACTTC.

The sample holds a few counts of this clonotype. The chain employs TRBV7-2 and TRBJ1-1; the D gene is possibly TRBD1 (5 bases). The V end was cut by 5 bases, the J end by 4 bases, with 11 bases between. Germline lookup yields CDR1 SGHTA and CDR2 FQGNSA. This CDR3 has 13 amino acids. The CDR3 coding sequence is TGTGCCAGCAGCCCAAGGGGACCCACTGAAGCTTTCTTT. Translation gives CASSPRGPTEAFF.

This chain connects TRBV29-1 to TRBJ1-1, with D maybe TRBD1 (6 bases). The CDR3 totals 13 residues. The V and J ends lost 7 bases and 1 base respectively, with 13 bases between them. Germline CDR1 and CDR2: SQVTM and ANQGSEA. The CDR3 region is CSASDSKNTEAFF. The CDR3 coding sequence is TGCAGCGCCTCGGACAGCAAGAACACTGAAGCTTTCTTT.

This clonotype has only a few counts. The chain uses TRBV7-3 and TRBJ2-7, with D perhaps being TRBD1 or TRBD2 (5 bases each). Per the germline V gene, CDR1 is SGHTA and CDR2 is FQGTGA. The CDR3 length is 13 residues. V lost 4 bases and J lost 8, with 15 bases in between. The CDR3 nucleotides read TGTGCCAGCAGCTATGACGAGGGGTCACAGCAGTACTTC. It is translated as CASSYDEGSQQYF.

Ten or more counts support this clonotype. The chain is built from TRBV7-8 and TRBJ2-3, with TRBD2 matching over 15 bases. The CDR3 sequence is 21 residues long. With 2 bases clipped from V and 6 bases from J, the junction kept 18 bases outside the gene matches. Germline V CDR1 and CDR2: SGHVS, FQNEAQ. CDR3 amino acids: CASSLFISWTSGRAGGDTQYF. The CDR3 DNA follows: TGTGCCAGCAGCTTATTTATCTCGTGGACTAGCGGGAGGGCCGGCGGTGATACGCAGTATTTT.

This chain connects TRBV7-9 to TRBJ2-1; 10 nucleotides line up with TRBD2. The germline V gene encodes CDR1 SEHNR and CDR2 FQNEAQ (reference sequence). This CDR3 is 14 amino acids long. V trimming: 8 bases; J trimming: 8 bases; junction bases outside the gene matches: 9. The DNA of the CDR3 is TGTGCCAGCCACAGGGCTAGCGGGAGTGATGAGCAGTTCTTC. The encoded protein is CASHRASGSDEQFF.

This clonotype was seen a few times. The rearrangement joins TRBV19 to TRBJ1-2; D might be TRBD1 (5 bases). Per germline, CDR1 LNHDA and CDR2 SQIVND (reference sequence). The CDR3 spans 15 residues. V lost 6 bases and J 0 bases, leaving 14 bases between the germline ends. The CDR3 DNA reads as TGTGCCAGTAGACTGCAGGACATTACTAACTATGGCTACACCTTC. Protein: CASRLQDITNYGYTF. Together with reference TRBV19 and TRBJ1-2, the CDR3 gives the full variable domain: DGGITQSPKYLFRKEGQNVTLSCEQNLNHDAMYWYRQDPGQGLRLIYYSQIVNDFQKGDIAEGYSVSREKKESFPLTVTSAQKNPTAFYLCASRLQDITNYGYTFGSGTRLTVV.

In its sample, this clonotype was seen a few times. The V gene is TRBV19, the J gene TRBJ1-5; 8 nucleotides agree with TRBD1. The J segment lost 5 bases and the V segment lost 7 bases, leaving 7 bases of the junction unmatched. The CDR3 spans 14 residues. Germline-derived CDR1 and CDR2 are LNHDA and SQIVND (reference sequence). The CDR3, as DNA: TGTGCCAGTACCCAGGGACAGGAGGATCAGCCCCAGCATTTT. Its translation: CASTQGQEDQPQHF.

V usage is TRBV28 and J usage is TRBJ2-5, with TRBD2 matching 14 bases. Germline CDR1 MDHEN, CDR2 SYDVKM. The CDR3 totals 16 residues. V lost 5 bases and J lost 5; bases outside the gene matches: 7. The CDR3: CASSPGLAGERETQYF. The CDR3 DNA sequence: TGTGCCAGCAGTCCGGGACTAGCGGGAGAGCGGGAGACCCAGTACTTC.

The V call is TRBV9, the J call TRBJ1-1, with TRBD1 as a possible D gene (6 bases). V was shortened by 3 bases and J by 0 bases, with 12 bases between the two germline ends. CDR1 and CDR2 (germline): SGDLS, YYNGEE. CDR3 length: 15 amino acids. CDR3 coding DNA: TGTGCCAGCAGCGCCCAACAGGGACTGAACACTGAAGCTTTCTTT. Amino acids: CASSAQQGLNTEAFF. The full variable domain, completed using reference TRBV9 and TRBJ1-1, is DSGVTQTPKHLITATGQRVTLRCSPRSGDLSVYWYQQSLDQGLQFLIQYYNGEERAKGNILERFSAQQFPDLHSELNLSSLELGDSALYFCASSAQQGLNTEAFFGQGTRLTVV.

The V and J genes are TRBV28 and TRBJ1-5; no reliable D call. V was shortened by 6 bases and J by 3 bases, with 15 bases between the two germline ends. The germline V gene encodes CDR1 MDHEN and CDR2 SYDVKM. CDR3 size: 15 residues. CDR3 sequence: CASRGSDLSNQPQHF. The DNA of the CDR3 is TGTGCCAGCAGGGGGTCGGACCTCTCCAATCAGCCCCAGCATTTT.

This clonotype has just a few counts. For the CDR3, the DNA is TGTGCCAGCAGCCCCCACCCCAGCGGGAGTGCTCTCGGAGAGCAGTACTTC. Translated, it gives CASSPHPSGSALGEQYF. The gene calls are TRBV14 and TRBJ2-7, with 8 bases fitting TRBD2. The germline gives CDR1 SGHDN, CDR2 FVKESK. The CDR3 is 17 residues long. The V and J ends lost 4 bases and 7 bases, in that order; junction bases with no gene match: 18.

The gene calls are TRBV19 and TRBJ2-3; 8 bases align to TRBD2. The CDR3 is 15 residues long. With 6 bases clipped from V and 0 bases from J, the junction kept 5 bases outside the gene matches. Germline values: CDR1 LNHDA, CDR2 SQIVND (reference sequence). CDR3 sequence reads: CASRKLAASTDTQYF. The CDR3 DNA sequence: TGTGCCAGTAGGAAACTAGCGGCTAGCACAGATACGCAGTATTTT.

This chain connects TRBV6-5 to TRBJ1-6; possibly TRBD1 for D (5 bases). Germline V gene data show CDR1 as MNHEY and CDR2 as SVGAGI. V was trimmed by 8 bases and J by 6 bases, leaving 11 bases between them. The CDR3 sequence is 13 residues long. The CDR3 nucleotides read TGTGCCAGCCGCAGGGAGGCTAATTCACCCCTCCACTTT. Its protein product is CASRREANSPLHF.

Ten or more counts support this clonotype. The chain is built from TRBV7-2 and TRBJ1-1; tentatively, D is TRBD1 (5 bases). CDR3 length equals 14 residues. Germline loops: CDR1 SGHTA, CDR2 FQGNSA. The V end lost 5 bases, the J end lost 11 bases, and 21 bases lay between the germline ends. DNA for the CDR3: TGTGCCAGCAGCCCACCGGGGCCATCTTTACGGGCTTTCTTT. This sequence encodes CASSPPGPSLRAFF.

At least ten counts were recorded for this clonotype. The V call is TRBV6-2 or TRBV6-3, the J call TRBJ2-3; D gene ambiguous. The V gene lost 9 bases and the J gene lost 2 bases, with 15 bases spanning the gap. CDR1 is MNHEY, CDR2 SVGEGT, per germline. This CDR3 region has 14 residues. The CDR3 DNA is TGTGCCAGTTCCGAAGGCAGAGTCACAGATACGCAGTATTTT. This gives the protein CASSEGRVTDTQYF.

A remark on this clonotype: This may come from a read error, since a much larger clone is one base off. The chain combines TRBV7-2 with TRBJ2-7, with D possibly matching TRBD2 (6 bases). The CDR3 runs 14 residues. Germline assignment: CDR1 SGHTA and CDR2 FQGNSA. The CDR3 region is CASSPGLTRYGQYF. For the CDR3, the DNA is TGTGCCAGCAGCCCGGGACTCACGCGCTACGGGCAGTACTTC.

The rearrangement joins TRBV4-2 to TRBJ2-5, with D possibly being TRBD1 (6 bases). CDR1 and CDR2 from the germline V gene are LGHNA and YNFKEQ. CDR3 length: 15 amino acids. Trimming took 0 bases from V and 5 from J, leaving 13 bases between them. In DNA form, the CDR3 reads TGTGCCAGCAGCCAAGATGGGGGCCGTGGCGAGACCCAGTACTTC. It translates to CASSQDGGRGETQYF.

CDR3 sequence (DNA): TGTGCCTGGACAGGGAGACCCGTAGAAAAACTGTTTTTT. Amino acid sequence: CAWTGRPVEKLFF. The chain joins TRBV30 to TRBJ1-4; D may be TRBD1 (5 bases). Germline V lookup: CDR1 GTSNPN, CDR2 SVGIG (reference sequence). V was pared by 4 bases and J by 8 bases, with 14 bases between. This CDR3 is 13 amino acids long.

This clonotype was recorded many times. The V and J genes are TRBV7-6 and TRBJ1-1; TRBD1 matches 7 bases. J lost 3 bases, V lost 4 bases, and 5 bases had no gene match. The CDR3 runs 14 residues. The germline gives CDR1 SGHVS, CDR2 FNYEAQ. CDR3: CASSWTGSDTEAFF. The CDR3 nucleotides are TGTGCCAGCAGCTGGACAGGTTCCGACACTGAAGCTTTCTTT.

The sample holds many counts of this clonotype. The chain uses TRBV20-1 and TRBJ2-1, with a possible D match to TRBD2 (7 bases). The length of the CDR3 is 15 residues. V lost 3 bases and J lost 7, with 19 bases in between. Germline CDR1 DFQATT, CDR2 SNEGSKA (reference sequence). CDR3 in amino acids: CSARGGGLFGNEQFF. The CDR3, as DNA: TGCAGTGCTAGGGGGGGGGGCCTTTTCGGGAATGAGCAGTTCTTC.

This clonotype was picked up a small number of times. The V call is TRBV4-1, the J call TRBJ1-1; D is ambiguous. The CDR3 loop spans 16 amino acids. CDR1 MGHRA and CDR2 YSYEKL come from the germline V gene. The V end lost 3 bases, the J end lost 5 bases, and 19 bases lay between the germline ends. DNA for the CDR3: TGCGCCAGCAGCCATCGAATTGGACTGGCTCGGACTGAAGCTTTCTTT. Protein sequence: CASSHRIGLARTEAFF.

At least ten counts were recorded for this clonotype. For the CDR3, the DNA is TGCAGTGCTAGAGATTCAGGGGGCAGAGGGTCACCCCTCCACTTT. It specifies CSARDSGGRGSPLHF. This chain links TRBV20-1 with TRBJ1-6; 8 bases map to TRBD1. J was trimmed by 10 bases and V by 0 bases; bases with no gene match: 8. The CDR3 consists of 15 residues. Germline V lookup: CDR1 DFQATT, CDR2 SNEGSKA (reference sequence).

This clonotype has just a few counts. The V gene is TRBV28, the J gene TRBJ2-5, with TRBD2 identical over 8 bases. CDR3 length: 14 residues. The germline gives CDR1 MDHEN, CDR2 SYDVKM. The trim removed 3 bases at V and 6 bases at J, leaving 6 bases unmatched. CDR3 protein: CASSFTGGPQTQYF. In DNA form, the CDR3 reads TGTGCCAGCAGTTTTACGGGAGGGCCGCAGACCCAGTACTTC.

This clonotype was recorded many times. The gene calls are TRBV7-2 and TRBJ1-2; D uncertain. CDR3 length equals 13 residues. V was cut by 0 bases and J by 7 bases, with 9 bases left in between. Germline CDR1 is SGHTA and CDR2 is FQGNSA. The CDR3 here is CASSLAVAGGYTF. The CDR3 nucleotides read TGTGCCAGCAGCTTAGCGGTGGCCGGTGGCTACACCTTC.

J is TRBJ2-2 and V is TRBV12-3 or TRBV12-4; D is tentatively TRBD1 or TRBD2 (5 bases each). This CDR3 is built from 15 residues. Trimming removed 3 bases at V and 1 base at J, with 9 bases between. CDR3 DNA: TGTGCCAGCAGTTTCCGGGACGGGAACACCGGGGAGCTGTTTTTT. It codes for CASSFRDGNTGELFF.

V is TRBV6-8 and J is TRBJ2-7; D may be TRBD1 or TRBD2 (6 bases each). The CDR3 length is 17 residues. The germline V gene has CDR1 MNHGY and CDR2 SAAAGT. Trimming removed 0 bases at V and 5 bases at J, with 20 bases between. CDR3 sequence: CASSYSINPTRGDEQYF. The CDR3, as DNA: TGTGCCAGCAGTTACTCGATAAACCCTACGAGGGGGGACGAGCAGTACTTC.

The table lists this clonotype with many counts. The genes are TRBV12-3 or TRBV12-4 and TRBJ1-1, with a possible D match to TRBD1 (6 bases). The CDR3 runs 12 residues. The V end lost 7 bases, the J end lost 3 bases, and 9 bases lay between the germline ends. The CDR3 here is CASTEGDTEAFF. CDR3 sequence (DNA): TGTGCCAGCACCGAGGGGGACACTGAAGCTTTCTTT.